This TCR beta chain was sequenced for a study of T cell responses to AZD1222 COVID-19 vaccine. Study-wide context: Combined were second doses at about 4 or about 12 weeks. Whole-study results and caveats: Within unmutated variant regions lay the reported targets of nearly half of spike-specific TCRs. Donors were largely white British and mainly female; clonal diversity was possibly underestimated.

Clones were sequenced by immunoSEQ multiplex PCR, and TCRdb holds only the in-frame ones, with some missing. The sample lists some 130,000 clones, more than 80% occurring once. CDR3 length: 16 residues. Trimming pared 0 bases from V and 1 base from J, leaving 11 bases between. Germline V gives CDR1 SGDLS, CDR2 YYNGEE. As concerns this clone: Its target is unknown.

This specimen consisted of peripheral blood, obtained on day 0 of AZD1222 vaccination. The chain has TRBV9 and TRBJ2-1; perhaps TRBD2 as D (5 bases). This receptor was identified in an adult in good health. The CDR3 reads CASSVEGGHSYNEQFF. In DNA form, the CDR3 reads TGTGCCAGCAGCGTAGAAGGCGGGCATTCCTACAATGAGCAGTTCTTC.